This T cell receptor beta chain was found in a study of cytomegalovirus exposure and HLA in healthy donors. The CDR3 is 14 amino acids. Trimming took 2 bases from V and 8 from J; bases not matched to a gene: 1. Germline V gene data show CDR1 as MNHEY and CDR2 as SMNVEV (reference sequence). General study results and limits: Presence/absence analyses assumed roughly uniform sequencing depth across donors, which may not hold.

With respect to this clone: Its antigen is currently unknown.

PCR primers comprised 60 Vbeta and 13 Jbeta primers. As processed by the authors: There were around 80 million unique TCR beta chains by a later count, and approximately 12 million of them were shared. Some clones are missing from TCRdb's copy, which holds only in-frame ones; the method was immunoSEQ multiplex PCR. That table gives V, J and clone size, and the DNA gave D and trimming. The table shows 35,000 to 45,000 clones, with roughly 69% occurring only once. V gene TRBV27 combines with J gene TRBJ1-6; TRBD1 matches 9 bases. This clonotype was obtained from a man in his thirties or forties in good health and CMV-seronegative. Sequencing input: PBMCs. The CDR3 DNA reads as TGTGCCAGCAGTTTAAACAGGGGGCATTCACCCCTCCACTTT. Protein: CASSLNRGHSPLHF.